This T cell receptor beta chain was captured in a study of early T cells in non-severe SARS-CoV-2 infection. At the level of the study: Sequencing was performed on bulk RNA from unsorted whole blood, leaving chains unpaired.

The library protocol tagged individual cDNA molecules with unique molecular identifiers. TCRdb re-derived calls from the 5' RACE reads in MiXCR, one entry per CDR3 protein. The sample consists of tens of thousands of distinct CDR3 sequences, around 6% of them appearing once. Study-wide findings and caveats: In VDJdb matching, anti-spike CD8 responses were favored while private and CD4 specificities went missing.

This CDR3 has 12 residues. V was clipped by 7 bases and J by 9 bases, with 13 bases between them. Germline V gives CDR1 WSHSY, CDR2 SAAADI. By its share, this clonotype is medium-sized. Its antigen remains unknown. The source was whole blood, collected at baseline. The chain employs TRBV10-2 and TRBJ2-1; D is possibly TRBD1 or TRBD2 (5 bases each). This clonotype originated in an adult who was a healthcare worker with PCR-confirmed SARS-CoV-2 infection or an uninfected control (not recorded which). CDR3 in DNA: TGCGCCAGCACCCTGGGACGGATTGAGCAGTTCTTC. Amino acids: CASTLGRIEQFF.